This record looks at one T cell receptor (beta chain) sequence and its context. Its target is unknown. These data come from a study of T cells in Graves' hyperthyroidism and ophthalmopathy. Study information: Peripheral blood was drawn at first diagnosis, prior to all treatment.

From RNA transcripts, TCR beta CDR3 regions were amplified. HTBI primers were employed in a first-round RT-PCR of the TCR CDR3. TCRdb reprocessed the multiplex PCR reads with MiXCR, giving one entry per CDR3 protein. The data hold around 700,000 distinct CDR3 sequences, with around 20% observed a single time. Germline V CDR1 and CDR2: SGHRS, YFSETQ. With V trimmed by 4 bases and J by 5 bases, 11 bases remained unmatched. The CDR3 loop spans 16 amino acids. From more than 8 ml of fresh peripheral blood, PBMCs were isolated. Study results and limitations: The authors' 13 V-J model separated ophthalmopathy from stable hyperthyroidism.

The TCR comes from a woman aged 45-65 years with Graves' hyperthyroidism that later progressed to Graves' ophthalmopathy. The chain carries TRBV5-1 and TRBJ2-5; TRBD2 matches 10 bases. The sequenced material came from blood. CDR3 region: CASSRGAGGLEETQYF. CDR3 nucleotide sequence: TGCGCCAGCAGCAGGGGAGCGGGGGGGCTGGAGGAGACCCAGTACTTC.